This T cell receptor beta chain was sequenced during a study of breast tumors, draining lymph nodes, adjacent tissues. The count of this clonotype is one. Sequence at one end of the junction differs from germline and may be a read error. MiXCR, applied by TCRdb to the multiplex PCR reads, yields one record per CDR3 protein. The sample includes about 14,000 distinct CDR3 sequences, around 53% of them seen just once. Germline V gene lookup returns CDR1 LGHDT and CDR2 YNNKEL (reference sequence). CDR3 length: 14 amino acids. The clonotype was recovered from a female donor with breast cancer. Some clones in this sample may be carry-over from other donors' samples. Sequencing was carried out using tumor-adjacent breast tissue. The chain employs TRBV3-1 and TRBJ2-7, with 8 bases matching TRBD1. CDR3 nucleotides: TGCGCCAGCAGCCATTGGACAGGGACCTACGAGCAGTACTTC. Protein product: CASSHWTGTYEQYF.